This T cell receptor (beta chain) was retrieved from a study of shared T cell receptors in the human thymus. The method was immunoSEQ multiplex PCR; TCRdb's version includes in-frame clones alone and lacks a portion of them. There are hundreds of thousands of clones in the sample; 87% occur only once, and 0.0094% lies in the top ten. As concerns this clone: Other DNA sequences from this sample encode an identical CDR3 as well.

The germline V gene encodes CDR1 MDHEN and CDR2 SYDVKM. The V and J ends lost 2 bases and 0 bases respectively, with 8 bases between them. This CDR3 has 14 amino acids. These data also formed part of another study, on human thymus T cells. That work contributes: Blood and thymic repertoires both appeared biased in V and J gene usage.

The specimen sequenced was thymocytes. The clonotype comes from a boy under two years old with a congenital heart defect. V usage is TRBV28 and J usage is TRBJ2-7; D not certain. The CDR3 is CASSLGLSSYEQYF. The CDR3 nucleotides are TGTGCCAGCAGTTTAGGTTTGAGCTCCTACGAGCAGTACTTC.